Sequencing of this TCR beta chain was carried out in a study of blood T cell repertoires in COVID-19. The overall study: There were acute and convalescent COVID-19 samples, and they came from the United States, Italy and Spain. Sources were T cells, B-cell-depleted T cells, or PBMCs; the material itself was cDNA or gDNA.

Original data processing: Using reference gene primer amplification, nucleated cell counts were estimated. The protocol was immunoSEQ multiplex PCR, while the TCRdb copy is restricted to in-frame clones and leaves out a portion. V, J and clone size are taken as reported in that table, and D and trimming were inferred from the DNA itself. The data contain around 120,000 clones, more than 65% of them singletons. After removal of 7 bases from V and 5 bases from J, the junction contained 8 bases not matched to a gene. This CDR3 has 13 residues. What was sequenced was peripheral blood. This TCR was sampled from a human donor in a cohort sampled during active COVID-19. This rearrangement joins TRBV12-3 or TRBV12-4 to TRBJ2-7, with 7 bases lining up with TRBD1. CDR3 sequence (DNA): TGTGCCAGCACGGACAGGTTCGGGAACGAGCAGTACTTC. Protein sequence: CASTDRFGNEQYF.